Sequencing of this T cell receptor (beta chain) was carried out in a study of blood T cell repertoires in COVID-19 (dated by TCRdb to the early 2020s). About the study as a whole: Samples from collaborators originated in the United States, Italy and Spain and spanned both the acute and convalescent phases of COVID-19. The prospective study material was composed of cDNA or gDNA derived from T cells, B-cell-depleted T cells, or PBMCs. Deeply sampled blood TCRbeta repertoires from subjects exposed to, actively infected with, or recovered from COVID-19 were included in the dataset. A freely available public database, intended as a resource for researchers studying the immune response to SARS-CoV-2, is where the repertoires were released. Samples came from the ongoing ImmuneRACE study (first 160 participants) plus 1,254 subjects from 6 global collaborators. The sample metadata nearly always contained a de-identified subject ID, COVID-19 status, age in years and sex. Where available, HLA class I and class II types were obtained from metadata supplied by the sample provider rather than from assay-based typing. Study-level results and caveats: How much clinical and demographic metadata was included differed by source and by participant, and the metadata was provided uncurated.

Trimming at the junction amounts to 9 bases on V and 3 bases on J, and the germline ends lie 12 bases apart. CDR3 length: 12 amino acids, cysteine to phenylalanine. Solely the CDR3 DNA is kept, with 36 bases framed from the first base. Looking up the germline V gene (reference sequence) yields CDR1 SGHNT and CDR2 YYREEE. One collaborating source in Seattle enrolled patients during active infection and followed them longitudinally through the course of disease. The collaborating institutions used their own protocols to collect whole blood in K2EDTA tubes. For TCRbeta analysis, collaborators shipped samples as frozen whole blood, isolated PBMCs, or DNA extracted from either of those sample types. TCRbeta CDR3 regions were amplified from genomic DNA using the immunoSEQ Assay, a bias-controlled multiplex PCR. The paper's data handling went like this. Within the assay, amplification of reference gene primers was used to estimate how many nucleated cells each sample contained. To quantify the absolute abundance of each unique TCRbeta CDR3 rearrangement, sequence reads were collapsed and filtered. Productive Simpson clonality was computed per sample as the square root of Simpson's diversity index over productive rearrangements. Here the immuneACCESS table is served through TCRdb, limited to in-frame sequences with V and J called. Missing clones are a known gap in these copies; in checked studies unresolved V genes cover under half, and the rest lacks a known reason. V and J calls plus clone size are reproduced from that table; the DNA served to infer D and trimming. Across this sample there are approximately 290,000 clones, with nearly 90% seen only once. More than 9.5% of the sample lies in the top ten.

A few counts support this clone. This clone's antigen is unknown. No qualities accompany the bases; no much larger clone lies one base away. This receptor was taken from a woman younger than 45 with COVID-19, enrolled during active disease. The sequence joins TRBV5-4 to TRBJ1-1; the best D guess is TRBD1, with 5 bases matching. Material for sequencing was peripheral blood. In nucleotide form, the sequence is TGTGCCACCGCAGGGTTGGACACTGAAGCTTTCTTT. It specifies CATAGLDTEAFF. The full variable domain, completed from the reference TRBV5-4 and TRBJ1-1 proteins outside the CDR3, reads ETGVTQSPTHLIKTRGQQVTLRCSSQSGHNTVSWYQQALGQGPQFIFQYYREEENGRGNFPPRFSGLQFPNYSSELNVNALELDDSALYLCATAGLDTEAFFGQGTRLTVV.